This record covers a single TCR beta chain. The CDR3 extends over 14 amino acids. CDR1 SNHLY and CDR2 FYNNEI come from the germline V gene. V lost 4 bases and J lost 8, with 16 bases in between. This entry is derived from a study of blood T cell repertoires in COVID-19. Living in 20 to 30 US areas, the participants were between 18 and 89 years of age. Researchers sorted participants into cohorts using their self-reported clinical history. TCRdb's table, derived via immunoSEQ multiplex PCR, lists solely in-frame clones and lacks some. This table holds about 300,000 clones, more than 75% found once. The gene calls are TRBV2 and TRBJ2-3; possibly TRBD2 for D (6 bases). The sequence was obtained from a woman younger than 30 who had recovered from COVID-19. The specimen sequenced was PBMCs or T cells enriched from blood (not recorded which). The CDR3 loop is CASSGGEVYRTQYF. The CDR3 bases are TGTGCCAGCAGTGGGGGGGAAGTGTACCGTACGCAGTATTTT.